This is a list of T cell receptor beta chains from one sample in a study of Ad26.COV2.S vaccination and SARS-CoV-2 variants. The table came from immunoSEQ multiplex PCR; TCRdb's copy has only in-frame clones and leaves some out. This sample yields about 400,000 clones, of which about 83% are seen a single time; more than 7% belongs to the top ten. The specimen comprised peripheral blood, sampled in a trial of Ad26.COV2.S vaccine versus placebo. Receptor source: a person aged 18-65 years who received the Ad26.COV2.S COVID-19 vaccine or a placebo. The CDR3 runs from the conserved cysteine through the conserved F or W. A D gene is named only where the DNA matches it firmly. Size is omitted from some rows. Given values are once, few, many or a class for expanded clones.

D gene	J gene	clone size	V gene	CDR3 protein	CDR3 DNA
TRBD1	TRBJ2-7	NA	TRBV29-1	CSVVSGTGGDEQYF	TGCAGCGTCGTATCCGGGACAGGGGGGGACGAGCAGTACTTC
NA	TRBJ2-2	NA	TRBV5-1	CASQQDVNTGELFF	TGCGCCAGTCAACAGGACGTAAACACCGGGGAGCTGTTTTTT
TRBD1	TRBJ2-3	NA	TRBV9	CASSVHGTGGVTDTQYF	TGTGCCAGCAGCGTACATGGGACAGGGGGCGTTACAGATACGCAGTATTTT
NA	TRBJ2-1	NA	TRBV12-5	CASGPGTNEQFF	TGTGCTAGTGGTCCGGGGACCAATGAGCAGTTCTTC
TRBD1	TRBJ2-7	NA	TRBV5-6	CASSSTGVRGEQYF	TGTGCCAGCAGCTCGACAGGGGTAAGAGGCGAGCAGTACTTC
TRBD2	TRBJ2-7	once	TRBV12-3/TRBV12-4	CASSLPGGEQYF	TGTGCCAGCAGTCTGCCGGGGGGTGAGCAGTACTTC
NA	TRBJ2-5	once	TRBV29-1	CSVALTWGTYF	TGCAGCGTCGCCTTAACGTGGGGGACGTACTTC
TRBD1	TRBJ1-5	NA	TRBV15	CATSRRTGSNQPQHF	TGTGCCACCAGCCGGCGGACAGGGTCGAATCAGCCCCAGCATTTT
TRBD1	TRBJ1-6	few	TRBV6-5	CASSYSGQLNSPLHF	TGTGCCAGCAGTTACTCGGGACAGCTTAATTCACCCCTCCACTTT
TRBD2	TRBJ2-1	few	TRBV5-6	CASSFVSGLAGDNEQFF	TGTGCCAGCAGCTTTGTGTCCGGACTAGCGGGAGACAATGAGCAGTTCTTC
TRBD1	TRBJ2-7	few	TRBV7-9	CASSFGGQDYEQYF	TGTGCCAGCAGCTTCGGCGGACAGGACTACGAGCAGTACTTC
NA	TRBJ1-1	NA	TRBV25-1	CASSATGNTEAFF	TGTGCCAGCAGCGCGACAGGGAACACTGAAGCTTTCTTT
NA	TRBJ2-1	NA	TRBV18	CASSLSIGEQFF	TGTGCCAGCTCACTAAGCATAGGGGAGCAGTTCTTC
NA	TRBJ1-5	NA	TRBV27	CASSLGAGQPQHF	TGTGCCAGCAGTTTGGGGGCAGGTCAGCCCCAGCATTTT
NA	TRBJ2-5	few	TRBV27	CASSSRSETQYF	TGTGCCAGCAGTTCCCGCTCAGAGACCCAGTACTTC
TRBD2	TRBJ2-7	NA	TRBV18	CASSQPSGSPYEQYF	TGTGCCAGCTCCCAACCTAGCGGGAGTCCCTACGAGCAGTACTTC
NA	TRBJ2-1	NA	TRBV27	CASSASGHPYNEQFF	TGTGCCAGCAGTGCGAGCGGGCACCCCTACAATGAGCAGTTCTTC
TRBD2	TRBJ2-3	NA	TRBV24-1	CATSAFKSTSGGTDTQYF	TGTGCCACCAGTGCCTTCAAGAGCACCAGCGGGGGCACAGATACGCAGTATTTT